The sequence of this T cell receptor beta chain was determined in a study of blood T cell repertoires in COVID-19. Background on the study: Samples representing acute and convalescent COVID-19 were sourced from the United States, Italy and Spain. Sample material is recorded as cDNA or gDNA derived from T cells, B-cell-depleted T cells, or PBMCs.

Original processing notes: Estimated nucleated cell counts came from reference gene primer amplification. Measured with immunoSEQ multiplex PCR; TCRdb has only the in-frame clones, and not every one. The V and J calls and clone size come from that table; D and trimming were worked out from the DNA. The table has about 170,000 clones, roughly nine tenths seen once. The CDR3 has 14 amino acids. The germline V and J ends were trimmed by 5 bases and 7 bases, with 12 bases remaining between them. Germline loops: CDR1 LNHDA, CDR2 SQIVND (reference sequence). V usage is TRBV19 and J usage is TRBJ1-6; D is unresolved. Sequencing input: peripheral blood. This clonotype originated in a man aged 50-59 years with acute or convalescent COVID-19. The DNA of the CDR3 is TGTGCCAGTAGTCCCGGGGTCAGGAATTCACCCCTCCACTTT. Translation gives CASSPGVRNSPLHF. Supplemented by reference TRBV19 and TRBJ1-6, the full variable domain reads DGGITQSPKYLFRKEGQNVTLSCEQNLNHDAMYWYRQDPGQGLRLIYYSQIVNDFQKGDIAEGYSVSREKKESFPLTVTSAQKNPTAFYLCASSPGVRNSPLHFGNGTRLTVT.